The following is a T cell receptor beta chain sequence with its context. Its antigen remains undetermined. Since the CDR3 does not end with the conserved phenylalanine or tryptophan, this likely comes from a read error. To prepare the library, PCR was applied. The sequencer was an Illumina HiSeq 4000. High-throughput sequencing was used to profile the CDR3 region of the TCR beta-chain in every patient. Per the source publication's procedure: Drawing on CDR3 differences between clinicopathological groups, the researchers built a classifier meant to tell apart patients with distant-metastatic papillary thyroid cancer. The Shannon index was used to measure repertoire diversity, and the Morisita-Horn index was used to measure how similar tumor and blood repertoires were. TCRdb passed the public sequencing reads through fastp at Q25 and MiXCR, retaining productive beta sequences. These V and J calls are TCRdb output, not the study's own analysis. This sample gives about 16,000 clones in total; 9.5% to 15% of them show up just once. The ten largest account for under 30% of the sample.

Before undergoing thyroid surgery, none of the patients had been given any kind of treatment. Patient clinical samples collected from about 2011 to 2018 were retrospectively analysed using T-cell receptor beta sequencing. This entry comes from a study of metastatic and nonmetastatic thyroid tumors (dated by TCRdb to 2020 to 2021). For the wider study: Repertoires were compared across peripheral blood and tumor or nodule tissue samples from malignant and benign thyroid patients.

What the research found in general, with its limitations: TCR beta diversity was reported as significantly higher in malignant tumors than in benign nodules, in both blood and tumor samples.

The sample was blood. This sequence originates from a female donor with papillary thyroid cancer or a benign thyroid nodule (not recorded which). Some clones in this sample may be carry-over from other donors' samples.

The DNA reads TGTGCCAGCAGGCTAACAGGGGGAGGCACTGAGGCTTTCCTT. Its coded protein is CASRLTGGGTEAFL. The receptor chain draws on TRBV6-1 and TRBJ1-1, and 8 junction bases match TRBD1. The CDR1 and CDR2 encoded by the germline V gene are MNHNS and SASEGT. The CDR3 totals 14 residues, both ends included. The DNA shown is the 42-base CDR3, in frame from base 1.